The 7 T cell receptor beta chains given below trace back to one sample, sequenced in a study of radiation and T cells in renal cell carcinoma. TCRdb's copy holds only in-frame clones and misses some; the assay was immunoSEQ multiplex PCR. Counted here are approximately 16,000 clones, approximately 56% occurring once; the ten biggest clones make up 9.7%. Stated treatment: treatment-naive control, cytoreductive nephrectomy. The starting material was tumor tissue, obtained from a patient whose treatment was nephrectomy without radiotherapy. The receptors originated from a middle-aged man with renal cell carcinoma.

The table lists this clone with a count of one. CDR3 loop: CASGLGTLETQYF. The CDR3 DNA reads TGTGCTAGTGGCTTAGGGACATTGGAGACCCAGTACTTC. V usage is TRBV12-5 and J usage is TRBJ2-5, with a tentative D call TRBD1 (6 bases). Germline V lookup: CDR1 LGHNT, CDR2 FRNRAP. There are 13 residues in the CDR3. V was pared by 6 bases and J by 5 bases, with 13 bases between.

This clone was detected a few times. This chain links TRBV19 with TRBJ2-2; D call uncertain. In germline, CDR1 is LNHDA, CDR2 SQIVND (reference sequence). Trimming stripped 1 base from V and 6 bases from J, with 12 bases between. The CDR3 has 15 residues. CDR3 region: CASSIGAGSSGELFF. CDR3 DNA: TGTGCCAGTAGTATAGGGGCCGGATCTTCCGGGGAGCTGTTTTTT.

J is TRBJ1-1 and V is TRBV4-3, with D perhaps matching TRBD1 (5 bases). Looked up from germline, CDR1 is LGHNA and CDR2 is YSLEER. V gave up 2 bases and J gave up 2 bases, with 12 bases separating them. The CDR3 is made up of 15 amino acids. This CDR3 reads CASSQSRQLNTEAFF. The DNA for the CDR3 is TGCGCCAGCAGCCAATCCAGACAGCTCAACACTGAAGCTTTCTTT.

The chain is built from TRBV27 and TRBJ2-7; D remains ambiguous. Looked up from germline, CDR1 is MNHEY and CDR2 is SMNVEV (reference sequence). V was clipped by 2 bases and J by 5 bases, with 28 bases between them. The CDR3 covers 19 residues. The CDR3 sequence is CASSLRFRRTDTQHHEQYF. For the CDR3, the DNA is TGTGCCAGCAGTTTAAGATTTCGTCGTACAGACACCCAACACCACGAGCAGTACTTC.

The chain carries TRBV5-1 and TRBJ1-1, with a weak D call TRBD1 (6 bases). Trimming stripped 8 bases from V and 4 bases from J, with 24 bases between. The CDR3 contains 16 residues. CDR1 is SGHRS and CDR2 is YFSETQ in the germline V gene. CDR3 sequence reads: CASSPDSVLGGTEAFF. The CDR3 bases are TGCGCCAGTTCTCCCGATAGCGTCCTAGGGGGCACTGAAGCTTTCTTT.

This chain connects TRBV6-5 to TRBJ2-3; a possible D gene is TRBD1 (6 bases). The V gene lost 0 bases and the J gene lost 3 bases, with 7 bases spanning the gap. CDR1 MNHEY and CDR2 SVGAGI come from the germline V gene. This CDR3 has 14 residues. For the CDR3, the DNA is TGTGCCAGCAGTTACTCAGGGACAACAGATACGCAGTATTTT. Translation gives CASSYSGTTDTQYF.

CDR3 nucleotides: TGCGCCAGCAGCCTGACAGGGTCGGATGGCTACACCTTC. Translating it yields CASSLTGSDGYTF. The rearrangement joins TRBV4-1 to TRBJ1-2, with 7 positions matching TRBD1. The germline CDR1 and CDR2 sequences are MGHRA and YSYEKL. Trimming removed 4 bases from V and 6 bases from J; junction bases left unmatched: 5. CDR3 size: 13 residues.